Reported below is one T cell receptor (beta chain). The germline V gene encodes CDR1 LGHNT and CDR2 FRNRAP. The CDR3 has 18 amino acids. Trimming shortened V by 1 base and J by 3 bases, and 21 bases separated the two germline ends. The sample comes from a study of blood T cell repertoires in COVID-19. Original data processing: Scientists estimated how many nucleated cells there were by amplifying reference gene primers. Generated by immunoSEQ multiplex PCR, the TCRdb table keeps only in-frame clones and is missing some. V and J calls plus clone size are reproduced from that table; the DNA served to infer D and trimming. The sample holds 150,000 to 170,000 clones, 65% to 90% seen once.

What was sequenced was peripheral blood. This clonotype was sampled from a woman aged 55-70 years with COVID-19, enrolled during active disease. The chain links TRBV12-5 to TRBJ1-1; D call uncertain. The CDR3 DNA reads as TGTGCTAGTGGTTTGGACCCTTGGGAGAAGAGCTTGGACACTGAAGCTTTCTTT. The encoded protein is CASGLDPWEKSLDTEAFF. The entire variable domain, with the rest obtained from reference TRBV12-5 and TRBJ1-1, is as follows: DARVTQTPRHKVTEMGQEVTMRCQPILGHNTVFWYRQTMMQGLELLAYFRNRAPLDDSGMPKDRFSAEMPDATLATLKIQPSEPRDSAVYFCASGLDPWEKSLDTEAFFGQGTRLTVV.